These T cell receptor beta chains were read from a single sample in a study of cytomegalovirus exposure and HLA in healthy donors. Generated by immunoSEQ multiplex PCR, the TCRdb table keeps only in-frame clones and is missing some. The sample includes some 120,000 clones, roughly four fifths of them seen just once. Input material: PBMCs. These receptors all come from a male donor in good health and CMV-seropositive. Both conserved end residues are part of each CDR3. A D gene is named only where the DNA matches it firmly. Some rows mark clone size as missing; the rest say once, few, many or name a class of expanded clone.

J gene	D gene	V gene	clone size	CDR3 protein	CDR3 DNA
TRBJ2-7	.	TRBV19	.	CASSMGEASYEQYF	TGTGCCAGTAGTATGGGGGAGGCCTCCTACGAGCAGTACTTC
TRBJ1-1	TRBD1	TRBV4-1	.	CASSQEPQGAKTEAFF	TGCGCCAGCAGCCAAGAACCCCAGGGGGCGAAAACTGAAGCTTTCTTT
TRBJ2-7	TRBD1	TRBV5-4	.	CASSQSPRQGRYEQYF	TGTGCCAGCAGCCAGAGCCCGCGACAGGGGCGTTACGAGCAGTACTTC
TRBJ2-1	TRBD2	TRBV7-9	.	CASSLAWTSGRHEQFF	TGTGCCAGCAGCTTAGCATGGACTAGCGGGAGACATGAGCAGTTCTTC
TRBJ2-2	.	TRBV5-1	.	CASSIQGTGELFF	TGCGCCAGCAGCATACAGGGCACCGGGGAGCTGTTTTTT
TRBJ1-1	.	TRBV5-4	.	CASSRDMNTEAFF	TGTGCCAGCAGCCGGGACATGAACACTGAAGCTTTCTTT
TRBJ2-7	TRBD1	TRBV7-9	few	CASSHRDRGYEQYF	TGTGCCAGCAGCCACCGGGACAGGGGCTACGAGCAGTACTTC
TRBJ1-1	.	TRBV28	.	CASSPMWGVNTEAFF	TGTGCCAGCAGTCCCATGTGGGGGGTTAACACTGAAGCTTTCTTT
TRBJ2-3	.	TRBV7-8	.	CASSLVAELTDTQYF	TGTGCCAGCAGCTTAGTAGCGGAGCTCACAGATACGCAGTATTTT
TRBJ1-6	.	TRBV5-6	.	CASSSDRLSSYNSPLHF	TGTGCCAGCAGCTCCGACAGGTTGAGCTCCTATAATTCACCCCTCCACTTT
TRBJ2-3	TRBD1	TRBV9	.	CASSVGGQGDTDTQYF	TGTGCCAGCAGCGTAGGGGGACAGGGGGACACAGATACGCAGTATTTT
TRBJ2-7	TRBD1	TRBV7-9	once	CASSSSGTGGYEQYF	TGTGCCAGCAGCTCATCCGGGACAGGGGGCTACGAGCAGTACTTC
TRBJ2-1	TRBD2	TRBV18	.	CASSPQTSGYYNEQFF	TGTGCCAGCTCACCTCAAACTAGCGGATACTACAATGAGCAGTTCTTC
TRBJ1-2	TRBD1	TRBV7-2	.	CASSLEQTGRVGGYTF	TGTGCCAGCAGCTTAGAGCAGACAGGGCGGGTTGGAGGCTACACCTTC
TRBJ2-1	TRBD2	TRBV11-3	.	CASSPLGGSSYNEQFF	TGTGCCAGCAGCCCGCTAGGCGGGAGTTCCTACAATGAGCAGTTCTTC
TRBJ2-3	.	TRBV2	.	CASSPLQGDTQYF	TGTGCCAGCAGCCCGCTGCAGGGAGATACGCAGTATTTT
TRBJ2-1	.	TRBV2	.	CASSTGTLSYNEQFF	TGTGCCAGCAGCACCGGGACACTCTCCTACAATGAGCAGTTCTTC
TRBJ1-3	.	TRBV7-2	.	CASSLLRGSGNTIYF	TGTGCCAGCAGCTTATTACGGGGCTCTGGAAACACCATATATTTT